This TCR beta chain is from a study of post-analysis software for immune sequencing data. Study background: The disease courses spanned relapsing-remitting, secondary progressive and progressive-relapsing forms of multiple sclerosis.

Study observations and caveats: The authors found that F measure strongly co-clustered same-batch samples. Comparison of patients with controls showed four or five TRBV segments more frequent in patients, TRBV5-6, TRBV5-1 and TRBV20-1 among them. Multiple sclerosis was associated with a significant reduction in normalized Chao1 diversity relative to controls.

Germline assignment: CDR1 MNHEY and CDR2 SVGAGI. V was clipped by 0 bases and J by 2 bases, with 11 bases between them. The CDR3 is 15 amino acids. Incorporated into the TCR beta cDNA libraries were unique molecular identifiers, which served to reduce PCR and sequencing biases. The yield from around 1 to 10 million T cells was around 500,000 cDNA molecules in total. TCRdb redid the calling of the PCR reads with MiXCR, one entry per CDR3 protein. The data contain 350,000 to 450,000 distinct CDR3 sequences, approximately 37% of them singletons. To note about this clonotype: Its antigen remains unidentified.

This clonotype was sampled from a girl aged 2 to 10 with multiple sclerosis. The sample was blood. This chain uses TRBV6-5 with TRBJ2-7, with no clear D. The CDR3, as DNA: TGTGCCAGCAGTTACTCTTTGGGCAGGACCTACGAGCAGTACTTC. As protein: CASSYSLGRTYEQYF.